One sample yielded the 10 T cell receptor beta chains listed below, sequenced in a study of T cell responses to AZD1222 COVID-19 vaccine. Profiled with immunoSEQ multiplex PCR; TCRdb holds only in-frame clones, not every one. This table holds 170,000 or so clones, approximately 86% found once. The specimen was peripheral blood, collected on day 0 of AZD1222 vaccination. These receptors came from an adult in good health.

This clone was recorded a few times. The chain carries TRBV5-4 and TRBJ1-1; D remains ambiguous. Trimming left V 0 bases short and J 2 bases short, with 5 bases between. CDR1 and CDR2 (germline): SGHNT, YYREEE (reference sequence). The CDR3 sequence is 13 residues long. CDR3: CASSLGANTEAFF. The CDR3 DNA reads TGTGCCAGCAGCTTGGGGGCAAACACTGAAGCTTTCTTT.

This clone has only a few counts. The rearrangement uses TRBV19 and TRBJ2-1; TRBD2 agrees at 13 bases. The CDR3 has 15 residues. The germline gives CDR1 LNHDA, CDR2 SQIVND (reference sequence). Trimming took 6 bases from V and 10 from J; bases not matched to a gene: 9. CDR3 bases: TGTGCCAGTAGGTCCGGGACTAGCGGGATCTACGAGCAGTTCTTC. This sequence encodes CASRSGTSGIYEQFF.

The genes are TRBV2 and TRBJ2-5; D might be TRBD2 (6 bases). Germline loops: CDR1 SNHLY, CDR2 FYNNEI. The CDR3 spans 15 residues. V dropped 3 bases and J dropped 0 bases, with 11 bases sitting between them. The CDR3 here is CASSDWGGDQETQYF. Written as DNA, the CDR3 is TGTGCCAGCAGTGATTGGGGCGGGGACCAAGAGACCCAGTACTTC.

The chain employs TRBV4-1 and TRBJ2-1, with TRBD2 matching over 12 bases. Trimming removed 0 bases from V and 7 bases from J; junction bases left unmatched: 4. In germline, CDR1 is MGHRA, CDR2 YSYEKL. The CDR3 covers 16 residues. CDR3 loop: CASSQDWGTSGNEQFF. The CDR3 DNA reads TGCGCCAGCAGCCAAGATTGGGGGACTAGCGGGAATGAGCAGTTCTTC.

The chain couples TRBV12-3 or TRBV12-4 to TRBJ1-3; 9 bases fit TRBD1. V dropped 5 bases and J dropped 6; count of bases not matched to a gene: 2. The CDR3 has 13 residues. The CDR3 is CASSRDRVNTIYF. CDR3 bases: TGTGCCAGCAGTAGGGACAGGGTAAACACCATATATTTT.

The V and J genes are TRBV30 and TRBJ2-1; 8 bases are a match to TRBD2. Losses at the gene ends were 5 bases for V and 1 base for J; bases not matched to a gene: 7. Germline lookup yields CDR1 GTSNPN and CDR2 SVGIG (reference sequence). The CDR3 is 15 amino acids. In nucleotides, the CDR3 is TGTGCCTGGGGCCCGACGGGAGGGTCCTACAATGAGCAGTTCTTC. Translating gives CAWGPTGGSYNEQFF.

This chain connects TRBV27 to TRBJ2-7; TRBD2 matches at 7 bases. V lost 5 bases and J lost 2; bases outside the gene matches: 6. The CDR3 spans 14 residues. Germline V lookup: CDR1 MNHEY, CDR2 SMNVEV (reference sequence). This chain's CDR3 is CASSPLLAPYEQYF. CDR3 nucleotides: TGTGCCAGCAGTCCATTACTAGCGCCCTACGAGCAGTACTTC.

The chain employs TRBV30 and TRBJ1-5, with TRBD1 as a possible D gene (5 bases). The V gene's germline CDR1 is GTSNPN and CDR2 SVGIG (reference sequence). Trimming stripped 2 bases from V and 4 bases from J, with 9 bases between. This CDR3 contains 13 residues. The CDR3 DNA reads as TGTGCCTGGAGTTGGGACCAAAATCAGCCCCAGCATTTT. Its translation is CAWSWDQNQPQHF.

This clone came up a few times. The chain carries TRBV19 and TRBJ1-5; no definite D call. Trimming cost V 2 bases and J 8 bases, with 22 bases left between them. The CDR3 loop spans 17 amino acids. CDR1 is LNHDA and CDR2 is SQIVND in the germline V gene (reference sequence). In nucleotides, the CDR3 is TGTGCCAGTAGTATAAACCGGTATTTAGGACCGACGGAGCCCCAGCATTTT. Protein product: CASSINRYLGPTEPQHF.

V is TRBV2 and J is TRBJ1-1; no reliable D call. The germline V and J ends were trimmed by 11 bases and 11 bases, with 9 bases remaining between them. In germline, CDR1 is SNHLY, CDR2 FYNNEI. The CDR3 extends over 8 amino acids. Written as DNA, the CDR3 is TGTGCCGCCCTACTGGCTTTCTTT. Amino acid sequence: CAALLAFF.